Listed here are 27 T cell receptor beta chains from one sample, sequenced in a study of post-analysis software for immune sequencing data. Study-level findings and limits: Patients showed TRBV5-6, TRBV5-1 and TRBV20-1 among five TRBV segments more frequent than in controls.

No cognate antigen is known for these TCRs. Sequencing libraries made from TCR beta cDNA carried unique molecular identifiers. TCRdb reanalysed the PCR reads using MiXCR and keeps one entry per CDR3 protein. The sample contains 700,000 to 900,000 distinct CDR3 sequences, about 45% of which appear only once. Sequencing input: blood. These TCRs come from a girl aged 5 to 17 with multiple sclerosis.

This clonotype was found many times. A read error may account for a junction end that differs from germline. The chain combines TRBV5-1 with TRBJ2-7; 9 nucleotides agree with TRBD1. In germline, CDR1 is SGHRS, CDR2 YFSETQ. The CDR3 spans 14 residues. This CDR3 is CASSLGTGRYEQYF. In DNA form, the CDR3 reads TGTGCCAGCAGTTTAGGGACAGGGCGGTACGAGCAGTACTTC.

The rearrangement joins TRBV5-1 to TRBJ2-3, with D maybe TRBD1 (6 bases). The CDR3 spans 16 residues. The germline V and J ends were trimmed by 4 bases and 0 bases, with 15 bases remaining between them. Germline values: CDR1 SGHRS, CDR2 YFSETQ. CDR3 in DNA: TGCGCCAGCAGCGGAATCAGGACAGCTAGCACAGATACGCAGTATTTT. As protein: CASSGIRTASTDTQYF.

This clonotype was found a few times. CDR3 in DNA: TGTGCCAGCAGCTCCTCACAGGGACAGAACACTGAAGCTTTCTTT. It is translated as CASSSSQGQNTEAFF. This rearrangement joins TRBV7-6 to TRBJ1-1, with D possibly matching TRBD1 (6 bases). The CDR3 sequence is 15 residues long. CDR1 SGHVS and CDR2 FNYEAQ come from the germline V gene. Trimming cost V 4 bases and J 1 base, with 13 bases left between them. The variable domain in full, completed from reference TRBV7-6 and TRBJ1-1, reads GAGVSQSPRYKVTKRGQDVALRCDPISGHVSLYWYRQALGQGPEFLTYFNYEAQQDKSGLPNDRFSAERPEGSISTLTIQRTEQRDSAMYRCASSSSQGQNTEAFFGQGTRLTVV.

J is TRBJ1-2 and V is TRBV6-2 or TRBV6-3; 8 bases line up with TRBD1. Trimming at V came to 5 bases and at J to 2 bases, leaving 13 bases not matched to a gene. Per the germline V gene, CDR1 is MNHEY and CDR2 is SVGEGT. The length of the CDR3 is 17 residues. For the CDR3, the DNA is TGTGCCAGCAGTAACCGGGACAGGTCTCATGCCAACTATGGCTACACCTTC. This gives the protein CASSNRDRSHANYGYTF.

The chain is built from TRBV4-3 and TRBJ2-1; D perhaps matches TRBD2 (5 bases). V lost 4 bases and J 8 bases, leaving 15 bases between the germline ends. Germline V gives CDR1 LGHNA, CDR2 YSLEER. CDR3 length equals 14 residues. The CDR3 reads CASSPAGPSDEQFF. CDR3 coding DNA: TGCGCCAGCAGCCCCGCGGGTCCGAGTGATGAGCAGTTCTTC.

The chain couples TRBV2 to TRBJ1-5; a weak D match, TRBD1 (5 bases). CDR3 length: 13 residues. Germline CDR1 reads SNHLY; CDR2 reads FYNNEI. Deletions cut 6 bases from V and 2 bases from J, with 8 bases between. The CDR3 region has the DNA TGTGCCAGCAGAGGGGCCGGCAATCAGCCCCAGCATTTT. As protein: CASRGAGNQPQHF.

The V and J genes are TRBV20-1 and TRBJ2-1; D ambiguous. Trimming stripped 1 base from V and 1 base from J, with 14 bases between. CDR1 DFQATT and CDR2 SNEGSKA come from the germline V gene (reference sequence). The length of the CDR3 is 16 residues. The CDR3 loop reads CSARGPGWESYNEQFF. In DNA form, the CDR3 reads TGCAGTGCTAGAGGTCCCGGGTGGGAATCCTACAATGAGCAGTTCTTC.

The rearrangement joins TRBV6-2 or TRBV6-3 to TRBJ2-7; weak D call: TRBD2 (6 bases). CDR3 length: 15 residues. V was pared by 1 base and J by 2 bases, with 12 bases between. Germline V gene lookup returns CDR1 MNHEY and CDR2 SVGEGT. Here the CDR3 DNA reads TGTGCCAGCAGTTACTATAGCGGCCTCCCCTACGAGCAGTACTTC. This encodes CASSYYSGLPYEQYF.

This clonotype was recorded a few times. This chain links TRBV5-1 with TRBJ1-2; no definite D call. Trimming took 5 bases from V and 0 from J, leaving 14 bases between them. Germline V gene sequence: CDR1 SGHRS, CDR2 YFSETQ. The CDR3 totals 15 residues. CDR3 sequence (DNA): TGCGCCAGCAGTTCTCTAATCGACTCTAACTATGGCTACACCTTC. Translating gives CASSSLIDSNYGYTF. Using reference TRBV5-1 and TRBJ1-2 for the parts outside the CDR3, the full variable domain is KAGVTQTPRYLIKTRGQQVTLSCSPISGHRSVSWYQQTPGQGLQFLFEYFSETQRNKGNFPGRFSGRQFSNSRSEMNVSTLELGDSALYLCASSSLIDSNYGYTFGSGTRLTVV.

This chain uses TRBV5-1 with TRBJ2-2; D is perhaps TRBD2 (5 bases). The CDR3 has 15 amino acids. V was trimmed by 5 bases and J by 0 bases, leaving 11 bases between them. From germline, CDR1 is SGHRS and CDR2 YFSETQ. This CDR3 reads CASRLRAANTGELFF. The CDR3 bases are TGCGCCAGCAGGCTGCGGGCTGCGAACACCGGGGAGCTGTTTTTT.

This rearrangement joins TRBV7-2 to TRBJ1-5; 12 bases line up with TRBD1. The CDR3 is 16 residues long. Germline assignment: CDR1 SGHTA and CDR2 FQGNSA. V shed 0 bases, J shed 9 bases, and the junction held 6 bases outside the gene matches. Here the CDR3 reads CASSLAPGQGATPQHF. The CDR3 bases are TGTGCCAGCAGCTTAGCGCCGGGACAGGGGGCGACGCCCCAGCATTTT.

The CDR3 DNA reads TGTGCCAGCAGTTACAGAGCATGGACCTACGAGCAGTACTTC. It yields the protein CASSYRAWTYEQYF. The chain recombines TRBV6-6 with TRBJ2-7; D remains unclear. There are 14 residues in the CDR3. Germline V lookup: CDR1 MNHNY, CDR2 SVGAGI (reference sequence). Trimming took 2 bases from V and 2 from J, leaving 10 bases between them.

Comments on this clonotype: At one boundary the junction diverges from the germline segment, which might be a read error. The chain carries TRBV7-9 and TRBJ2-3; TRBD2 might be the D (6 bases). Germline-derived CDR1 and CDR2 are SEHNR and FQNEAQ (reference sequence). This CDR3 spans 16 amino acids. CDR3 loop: CASSLAGPGEWDTRYF. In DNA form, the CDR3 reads TGTGCCAGCAGCTTAGCCGGTCCGGGAGAGTGGGATACGCGGTATTTT. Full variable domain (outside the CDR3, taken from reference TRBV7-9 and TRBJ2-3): DTGVSQNPRHKITKRGQNVTFRCDPISEHNRLYWYRQTLGQGPEFLTYFQNEAQLEKSRLLSDRFSAERPKGSFSTLEIQRTEQGDSAMYLCASSLAGPGEWDTRYFGPGTRLTVL.

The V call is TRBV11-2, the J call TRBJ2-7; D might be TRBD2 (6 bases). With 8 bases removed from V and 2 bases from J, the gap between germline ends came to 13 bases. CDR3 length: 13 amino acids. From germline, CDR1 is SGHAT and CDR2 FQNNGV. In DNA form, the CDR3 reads TGTGCCAGCGGTACTAGCCGAACCTACGAGCAGTACTTC. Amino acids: CASGTSRTYEQYF.

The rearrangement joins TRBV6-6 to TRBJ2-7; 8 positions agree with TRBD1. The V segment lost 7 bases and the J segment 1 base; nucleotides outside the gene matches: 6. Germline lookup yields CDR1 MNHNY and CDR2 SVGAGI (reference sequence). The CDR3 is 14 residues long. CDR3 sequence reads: CASTTGQGSYEQYF. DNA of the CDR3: TGTGCCAGCACCACAGGACAGGGATCCTACGAGCAGTACTTC.

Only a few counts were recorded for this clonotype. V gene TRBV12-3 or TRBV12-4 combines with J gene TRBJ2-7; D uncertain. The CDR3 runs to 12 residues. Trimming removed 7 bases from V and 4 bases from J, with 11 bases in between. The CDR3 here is CASTSLGYEQYF. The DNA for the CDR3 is TGTGCCAGCACCTCCTTGGGGTACGAGCAGTACTTC.

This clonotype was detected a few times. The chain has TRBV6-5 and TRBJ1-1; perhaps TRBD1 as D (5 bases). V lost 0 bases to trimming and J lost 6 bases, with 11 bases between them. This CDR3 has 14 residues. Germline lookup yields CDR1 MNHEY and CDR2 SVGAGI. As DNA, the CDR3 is TGTGCCAGCAGTTACTCGGGGCAGGGTCCTGAAGCTTTCTTT. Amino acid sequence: CASSYSGQGPEAFF.

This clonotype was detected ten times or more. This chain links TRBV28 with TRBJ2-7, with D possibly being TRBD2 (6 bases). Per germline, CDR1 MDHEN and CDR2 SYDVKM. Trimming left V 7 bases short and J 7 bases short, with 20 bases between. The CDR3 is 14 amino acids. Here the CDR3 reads CASTWRGSGGEQYF. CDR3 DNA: TGTGCCAGCACTTGGCGGGGTTCCGGAGGGGAGCAGTACTTC.

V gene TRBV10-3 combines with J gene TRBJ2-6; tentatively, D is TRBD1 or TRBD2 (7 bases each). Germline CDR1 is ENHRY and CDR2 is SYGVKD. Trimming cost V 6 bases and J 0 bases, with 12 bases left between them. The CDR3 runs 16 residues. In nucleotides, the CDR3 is TGTGCCATCAGGGGAGGGACAGCCTCTGGGGCCAACGTCCTGACTTTC. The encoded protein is CAIRGGTASGANVLTF.

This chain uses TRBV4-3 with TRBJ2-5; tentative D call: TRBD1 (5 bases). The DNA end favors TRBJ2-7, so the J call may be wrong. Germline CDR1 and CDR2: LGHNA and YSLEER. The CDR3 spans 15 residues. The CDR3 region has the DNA TGCGCCAGCAGCCAAGACGCGCAGGGAAAATACGAGCAGTACTTC. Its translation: CASSQDAQGKYEQYF.

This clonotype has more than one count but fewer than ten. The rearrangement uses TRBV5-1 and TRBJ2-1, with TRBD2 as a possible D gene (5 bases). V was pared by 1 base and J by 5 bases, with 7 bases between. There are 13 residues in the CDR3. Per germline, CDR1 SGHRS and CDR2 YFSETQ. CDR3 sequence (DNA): TGCGCCAGCAGCTTGACTAGGCACAATGAGCAGTTCTTC. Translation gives CASSLTRHNEQFF.

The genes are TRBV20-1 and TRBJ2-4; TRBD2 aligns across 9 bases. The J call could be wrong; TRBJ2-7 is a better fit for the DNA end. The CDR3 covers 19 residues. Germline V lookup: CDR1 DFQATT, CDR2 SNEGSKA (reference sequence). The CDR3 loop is CSARGPGHTTSGSPYEQYF. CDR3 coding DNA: TGCAGTGCTAGGGGCCCCGGACACACTACTAGCGGGTCCCCCTACGAGCAGTACTTC.

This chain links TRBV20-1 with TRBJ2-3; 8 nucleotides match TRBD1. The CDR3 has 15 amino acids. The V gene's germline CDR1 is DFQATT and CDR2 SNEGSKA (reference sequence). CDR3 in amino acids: CRGIPGQGGADTQYF. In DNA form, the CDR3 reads TGCAGAGGAATCCCCGGACAGGGTGGAGCAGATACGCAGTATTTT.

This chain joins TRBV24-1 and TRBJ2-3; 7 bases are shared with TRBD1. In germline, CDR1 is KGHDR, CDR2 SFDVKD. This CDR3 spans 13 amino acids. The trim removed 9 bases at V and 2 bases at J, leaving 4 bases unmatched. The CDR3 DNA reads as TGTGCCACCTACGGGACAGACACAGATACGCAGTATTTT. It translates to CATYGTDTDTQYF.

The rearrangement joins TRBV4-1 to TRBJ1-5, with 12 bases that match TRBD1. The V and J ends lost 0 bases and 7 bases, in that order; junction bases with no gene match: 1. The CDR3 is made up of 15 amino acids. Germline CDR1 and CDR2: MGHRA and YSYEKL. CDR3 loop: CASSQDGTGGQPQHF. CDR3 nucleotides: TGCGCCAGCAGCCAAGATGGGACAGGGGGCCAGCCCCAGCATTTT.

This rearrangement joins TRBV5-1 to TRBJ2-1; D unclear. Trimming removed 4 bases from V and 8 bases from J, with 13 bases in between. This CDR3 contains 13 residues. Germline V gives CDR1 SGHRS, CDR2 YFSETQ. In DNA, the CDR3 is TGCGCCAGCAGCGCCGCTAGTGGAGATGAGCAGTTCTTC. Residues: CASSAASGDEQFF. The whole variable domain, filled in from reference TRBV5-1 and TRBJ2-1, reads KAGVTQTPRYLIKTRGQQVTLSCSPISGHRSVSWYQQTPGQGLQFLFEYFSETQRNKGNFPGRFSGRQFSNSRSEMNVSTLELGDSALYLCASSAASGDEQFFGPGTRLTVL.

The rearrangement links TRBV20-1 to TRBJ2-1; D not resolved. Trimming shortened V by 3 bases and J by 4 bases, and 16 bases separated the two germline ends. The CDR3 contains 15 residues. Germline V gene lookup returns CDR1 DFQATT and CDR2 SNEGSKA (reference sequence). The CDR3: CSASGPPSEYNEQFF. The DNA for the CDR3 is TGCAGTGCTAGTGGTCCTCCTAGTGAGTACAATGAGCAGTTCTTC.